A selection of T cell receptor beta chains follows, all from one sample in a study of blood T cell repertoires in COVID-19. This table comes from immunoSEQ multiplex PCR, and its TCRdb copy is limited to in-frame clones, with some not included. This table holds 95,000 to 150,000 clones, about 78% found once. What was sequenced was peripheral blood. The receptors come from a man aged 65 to 79 with acute or convalescent COVID-19. Each CDR3 is given with its conserved first and last residue. The order of the fields is V gene, J gene, D gene, clone size, CDR3 DNA, CDR3 protein. D genes are given only for firm matches. The listing skips clone size in some rows; elsewhere it reads once, few, many or a size class.

V gene: TRBV3-1/TRBV3-2
J gene: TRBJ2-5
D gene: .
clone size: few
CDR3 DNA: TGTGCCAGCAGCCCCCAGGTCAGAATTTTGCACTTC
CDR3 protein: CASSPQVRILHF

V gene: TRBV5-5
J gene: TRBJ2-7
D gene: TRBD1
clone size: .
CDR3 DNA: TGTGCCAGCAGCTTATTAGGACAGGGGCATGACGAGCAGTACTTC
CDR3 protein: CASSLLGQGHDEQYF

V gene: TRBV30
J gene: TRBJ1-2
D gene: .
clone size: .
CDR3 DNA: TGTGCCTGGAGTGTAACACGCAACCTTAACTATGGCTACACCTTC
CDR3 protein: CAWSVTRNLNYGYTF

V gene: TRBV7-9
J gene: TRBJ2-7
D gene: .
clone size: .
CDR3 DNA: TGTGCCAGCAGCTCCGGGGACTCCTTGGAGCAGTACTTC
CDR3 protein: CASSSGDSLEQYF

V gene: TRBV19
J gene: TRBJ1-5
D gene: .
clone size: .
CDR3 DNA: TGTGCCAGTAGTTCCCGACAAAGGGAGCAGCCCCAGCATTTT
CDR3 protein: CASSSRQREQPQHF

V gene: TRBV5-6
J gene: TRBJ1-2
D gene: .
clone size: .
CDR3 DNA: TGTGCCAGCAGCCTTACGACGGGTAGCTCTGGCTACACCTTC
CDR3 protein: CASSLTTGSSGYTF

V gene: TRBV19
J gene: TRBJ2-7
D gene: TRBD2
clone size: .
CDR3 DNA: TGTGCCAGTAAGGCGGGGGGCCGAGAAGAGCAGTACTTC
CDR3 protein: CASKAGGREEQYF

V gene: TRBV6-2/TRBV6-3
J gene: TRBJ2-7
D gene: TRBD1
clone size: .
CDR3 DNA: TGTGCCAGCAGTTACGTCGGACAGGGAGTCCACGAGCAGTACTTC
CDR3 protein: CASSYVGQGVHEQYF

V gene: TRBV14
J gene: TRBJ1-6
D gene: .
clone size: once
CDR3 DNA: TGTGCCAGCAGCCAAGCAGGGCTCTATAATTCACCCCTCCACTTT
CDR3 protein: CASSQAGLYNSPLHF

V gene: TRBV5-6
J gene: TRBJ1-1
D gene: .
clone size: .
CDR3 DNA: TGTGCCAGCAGCAAACGGGCACAGGGGAACACTGAAGCTTTCTTT
CDR3 protein: CASSKRAQGNTEAFF

V gene: TRBV7-9
J gene: TRBJ2-5
D gene: TRBD1
clone size: .
CDR3 DNA: TGTGCCAGCAGCGCCTGGGACAGGGGAGAGACCCAGTACTTC
CDR3 protein: CASSAWDRGETQYF

V gene: TRBV4-3
J gene: TRBJ2-1
D gene: .
clone size: many
CDR3 DNA: TGCGCCAGCAGCCTAGGACTTGACAATGAGCAGTTCTTC
CDR3 protein: CASSLGLDNEQFF

V gene: TRBV24-1
J gene: TRBJ2-1
D gene: TRBD2
clone size: .
CDR3 DNA: TGTGCCACCAGTAGCGGACTAGCGGGGGCCTACAATGAGCAGTTCTTC
CDR3 protein: CATSSGLAGAYNEQFF

V gene: TRBV3-1/TRBV3-2
J gene: TRBJ1-1
D gene: .
clone size: .
CDR3 DNA: TGTGCCAGCAGCCAAACCTACAGGGACACTGAAGCTTTCTTT
CDR3 protein: CASSQTYRDTEAFF

V gene: TRBV4-1
J gene: TRBJ2-1
D gene: TRBD2
clone size: .
CDR3 DNA: TGCGCCAGCAGCCAACTTGGACTAGCGTCCTACAATGAGCAGTTCTTC
CDR3 protein: CASSQLGLASYNEQFF

V gene: TRBV19
J gene: TRBJ2-2
D gene: .
clone size: .
CDR3 DNA: TGTGCCAGTCGGGGTAAGGGTCGGAACACCGGGGAGCTGTTTTTT
CDR3 protein: CASRGKGRNTGELFF

V gene: TRBV4-3
J gene: TRBJ1-1
D gene: .
clone size: .
CDR3 DNA: TGCGCCAGCAGCCCCAGCGGGATGAACACTGAAGCTTTCTTT
CDR3 protein: CASSPSGMNTEAFF

V gene: TRBV7-2
J gene: TRBJ2-3
D gene: .
clone size: .
CDR3 DNA: TGTGCCAGCAGCCCGGGACTGGGGAGCACAGATACGCAGTATTTT
CDR3 protein: CASSPGLGSTDTQYF

V gene: TRBV19
J gene: TRBJ1-1
D gene: TRBD1
clone size: .
CDR3 DNA: TGTGCCAGTAGTAGTTCAGGGGGCGGCACTGAAGCTTTCTTT
CDR3 protein: CASSSSGGGTEAFF

V gene: TRBV5-1
J gene: TRBJ1-2
D gene: TRBD1
clone size: few
CDR3 DNA: TGCGCCAGCAGCGAACCCACAGGGGGCTCTGGCTACACCTTC
CDR3 protein: CASSEPTGGSGYTF

V gene: TRBV6-2/TRBV6-3
J gene: TRBJ1-1
D gene: .
clone size: .
CDR3 DNA: TGTGCCAGCAGTTATTATCGGACACTTGAAGCTTTCTTT
CDR3 protein: CASSYYRTLEAFF

V gene: TRBV10-3
J gene: TRBJ1-1
D gene: .
clone size: .
CDR3 DNA: TGTGCCATCAGTGACAGGGGAGGGGCCACTGAAGCTTTCTTT
CDR3 protein: CAISDRGGATEAFF

V gene: TRBV28
J gene: TRBJ1-2
D gene: .
clone size: .
CDR3 DNA: TGTGCCAGCACCTCCACGGGGGGTACTAACTATGGCTACACCTTC
CDR3 protein: CASTSTGGTNYGYTF

V gene: TRBV27
J gene: TRBJ1-4
D gene: .
clone size: .
CDR3 DNA: TGTGCCAGCAGTCGCAAAACAGGGATATCAACTAATGAAAAACTGTTTTTT
CDR3 protein: CASSRKTGISTNEKLFF

V gene: TRBV19
J gene: TRBJ1-2
D gene: TRBD1
clone size: .
CDR3 DNA: TGTGCCAGTAGGACCAGGACAGGGATATACTATGGCTACACCTTC
CDR3 protein: CASRTRTGIYYGYTF

V gene: TRBV5-1
J gene: TRBJ1-1
D gene: .
clone size: few
CDR3 DNA: TGCGCCAGCAGCCCGGGGGGTGGGGAAAACACTGAAGCTTTCTTT
CDR3 protein: CASSPGGGENTEAFF

V gene: TRBV5-8
J gene: TRBJ2-5
D gene: TRBD2
clone size: .
CDR3 DNA: TGTGCCAGCAGCTTCTCGACTAGCGGGGGCCTACAATACTTC
CDR3 protein: CASSFSTSGGLQYF

V gene: TRBV19
J gene: TRBJ1-1
D gene: .
clone size: .
CDR3 DNA: TGTGCCAGTAGTTTTCCCGGGACATCTGAAGCTTTCTTT
CDR3 protein: CASSFPGTSEAFF

V gene: TRBV4-3
J gene: TRBJ2-7
D gene: .
clone size: .
CDR3 DNA: TGCGCCAGCAGCCACTCACCAGGGGGGAGTTCCTACGAGCAGTACTTC
CDR3 protein: CASSHSPGGSSYEQYF

V gene: TRBV7-2
J gene: TRBJ1-2
D gene: TRBD1
clone size: .
CDR3 DNA: TGTGCCAGCAGCTCCGGTGGGGCAGGGGGCAACTATGGCTACACCTTC
CDR3 protein: CASSSGGAGGNYGYTF

V gene: TRBV7-2
J gene: TRBJ1-5
D gene: .
clone size: .
CDR3 DNA: TGTGCCAGCAGCTTAATGGCGGGGCCCCAGCATTTT
CDR3 protein: CASSLMAGPQHF

V gene: TRBV2
J gene: TRBJ2-3
D gene: TRBD2
clone size: .
CDR3 DNA: TGTGCCACGAAACGCCCCTGGACTAGCGGGGGCCCCCGCACAGATACGCAGTATTTT
CDR3 protein: CATKRPWTSGGPRTDTQYF

V gene: TRBV6-2/TRBV6-3
J gene: TRBJ1-5
D gene: .
clone size: few
CDR3 DNA: TGTGCCAGCAGTTACGGCGGAGATAGCAATCAGCCCCAGCATTTT
CDR3 protein: CASSYGGDSNQPQHF

V gene: TRBV6-1
J gene: TRBJ1-6
D gene: .
clone size: .
CDR3 DNA: TGTGCCAGCAGTGAAGCGGGGGCCCCAGCTCCAAATTCACCCCTCCACTTT
CDR3 protein: CASSEAGAPAPNSPLHF

V gene: TRBV5-1
J gene: TRBJ2-5
D gene: .
clone size: few
CDR3 DNA: TGCGCCAGCAGCTTGGTGGCAGGATCAGAAGAGACCCAGTACTTC
CDR3 protein: CASSLVAGSEETQYF

V gene: TRBV20-1
J gene: TRBJ1-1
D gene: TRBD1
clone size: .
CDR3 DNA: TGCAGTGCTAGTACAGGGGTGGAAGCTTTCTTT
CDR3 protein: CSASTGVEAFF